This TCR beta chain was captured by sequencing in a study of T cell responses to AZD1222 COVID-19 vaccine. Comment on this clone: The antigen is not known.

Clones were read by immunoSEQ multiplex PCR, and TCRdb kept only the in-frame ones, dropping some. Seen here are 90,000 to 150,000 clones, approximately 90% observed once, and the top ten hold more than 7.5%. Whole-study results and caveats: Rises in breadth and depth of Spike-specific TCRs came after two AZD1222 doses. Dominant CD4 TCR responses targeted spike regions 160-218 and 743-854. Only 6 or 7 AZD1222 recipients tested seropositive at baseline. Samples come after the peak T cell response, not at day 14.

Trimming took 0 bases from V and 7 from J, leaving 11 bases between them. The CDR3 consists of 15 residues. CDR1 is SGDLS and CDR2 is YYNGEE in the germline V gene. The receptor's source is an adult in good health. The V gene is TRBV9, the J gene TRBJ1-6, with D possibly TRBD1 on 5 matching bases. This specimen consisted of peripheral blood, obtained on day 0 of AZD1222 vaccination. CDR3 in DNA: TGTGCCAGCAGCGTAGTTCCCGGGGGGAATTCACCCCTCCACTTT. Translating gives CASSVVPGGNSPLHF.